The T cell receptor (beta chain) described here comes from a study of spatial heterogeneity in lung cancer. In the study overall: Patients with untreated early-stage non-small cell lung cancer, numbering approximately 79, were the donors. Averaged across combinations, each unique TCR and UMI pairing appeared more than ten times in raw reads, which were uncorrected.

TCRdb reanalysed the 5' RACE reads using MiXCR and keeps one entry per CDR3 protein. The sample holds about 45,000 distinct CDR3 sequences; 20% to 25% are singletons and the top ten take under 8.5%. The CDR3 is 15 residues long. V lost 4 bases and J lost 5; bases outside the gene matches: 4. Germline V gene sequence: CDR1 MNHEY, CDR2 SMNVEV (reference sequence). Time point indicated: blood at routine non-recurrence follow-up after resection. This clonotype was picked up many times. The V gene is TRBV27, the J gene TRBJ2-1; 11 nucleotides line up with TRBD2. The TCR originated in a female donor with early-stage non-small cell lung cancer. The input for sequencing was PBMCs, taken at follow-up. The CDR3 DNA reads TGTGCCAGCAGTTATAGCGGGAGGGCCCACAATGAGCAGTTCTTC. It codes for CASSYSGRAHNEQFF.